This entry describes one T cell receptor (beta chain). This sample is part of a study of blood T cells in healthy people across ages. Study-level information: Capture via template switching afforded approximately one barcoded beta molecule per two T cells.

Alongside a J-beta primer mix, a sample-barcoded 5' primer served in a second PCR lasting roughly 7 to 11 cycles. TCRdb ran MiXCR on the 5' RACE reads and lists one entry per CDR3 protein. The table lists more than 550,000 distinct CDR3 sequences, approximately 22% of them singletons, with roughly 22% in the top ten. Trimming removed 3 bases at V and 5 bases at J, with 13 bases between. Germline CDR1 SQVTM, CDR2 ANQGSEA. CDR3 length equals 13 residues. The V and J genes are TRBV29-1 and TRBJ1-1; no clear D gene. The TCR sequence derives from a man in his 70s in good health. The specimen sequenced was blood. The chain's CDR3 is CSVELRIRTEAFF. The DNA of the CDR3 is TGCAGCGTTGAGTTGAGGATTAGGACTGAAGCTTTCTTT.